This TCR beta chain was found in a study of blood T cell repertoires in COVID-19. Study-level information: Sites in the United States, Italy and Spain provided acute and convalescent COVID-19 samples.

Germline CDR1 and CDR2: SGHDT and YYEEEE. Trimming cost V 4 bases and J 5 bases; bases outside gene matches: 16. This CDR3 has 18 amino acids. Clones were sequenced by immunoSEQ multiplex PCR, and TCRdb holds only the in-frame ones, with some missing. The table records approximately 180,000 clones, around 85% of them present only once. The TCR sequence derives from a human donor with active or convalescent COVID-19. The donor label of this sample is uncertain. The sample consisted of peripheral blood. The chain links TRBV5-6 to TRBJ1-5; 9 bases are shared with TRBD1. This CDR3 is CASSVSRDRAYGYQPQHF. DNA of the CDR3: TGTGCCAGCAGCGTATCCCGGGACAGGGCTTACGGATATCAGCCCCAGCATTTT.